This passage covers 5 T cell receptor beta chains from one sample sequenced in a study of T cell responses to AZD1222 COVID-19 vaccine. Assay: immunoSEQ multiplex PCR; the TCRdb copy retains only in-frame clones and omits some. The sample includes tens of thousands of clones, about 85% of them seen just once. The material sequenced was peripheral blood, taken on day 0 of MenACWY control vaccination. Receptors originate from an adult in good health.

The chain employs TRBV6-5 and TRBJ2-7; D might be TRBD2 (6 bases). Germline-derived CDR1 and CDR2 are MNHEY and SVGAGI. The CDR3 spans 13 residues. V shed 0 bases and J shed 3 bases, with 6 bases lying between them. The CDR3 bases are TGTGCCAGCAGTTACTCGGGACTCTACGAGCAGTACTTC. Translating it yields CASSYSGLYEQYF.

CDR3: CARSWRGVQETQYF. The CDR3 DNA reads as TGTGCCAGAAGCTGGCGGGGGGTCCAAGAGACCCAGTACTTC. The chain is built from TRBV5-3 and TRBJ2-5; 8 bases are shared with TRBD2. TRBV5-3 has ORF status, its function being uncertain. This CDR3 has 14 residues. Trimming cost V 3 bases and J 1 base; bases outside gene matches: 2.

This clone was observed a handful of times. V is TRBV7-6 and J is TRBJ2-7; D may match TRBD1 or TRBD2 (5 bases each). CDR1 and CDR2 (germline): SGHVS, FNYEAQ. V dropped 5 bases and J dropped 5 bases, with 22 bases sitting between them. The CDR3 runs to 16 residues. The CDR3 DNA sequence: TGTGCCAGCAGCACCACAGGCTTTTTGGGGGAAAACGAGCAGTACTTC. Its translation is CASSTTGFLGENEQYF.

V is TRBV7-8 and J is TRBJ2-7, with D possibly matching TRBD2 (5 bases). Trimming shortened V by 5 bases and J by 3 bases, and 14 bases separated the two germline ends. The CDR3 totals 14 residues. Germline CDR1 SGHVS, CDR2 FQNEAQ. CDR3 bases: TGTGCCAGCAGCCGACCAAAAAGCGGCTACGAGCAGTACTTC. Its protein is CASSRPKSGYEQYF.

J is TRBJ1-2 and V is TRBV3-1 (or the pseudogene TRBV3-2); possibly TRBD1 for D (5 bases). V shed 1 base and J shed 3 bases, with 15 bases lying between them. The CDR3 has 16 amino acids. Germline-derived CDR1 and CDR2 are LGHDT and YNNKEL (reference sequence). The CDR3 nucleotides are TGTGCCAGCAGCCAAGCGGCAGGGAGAGGGTACTATGGCTACACCTTC. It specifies CASSQAAGRGYYGYTF.